The clone carrying this TCR beta chain was counted ten times or more. Both iRepertoire HTBI primers and Arm-PCR of CDR3 regions were used to build the TCR beta libraries. TCRdb reanalysed the multiplex PCR reads using MiXCR and keeps one entry per CDR3 protein. The sample records more than 300,000 distinct CDR3 sequences, around 11% being singletons. Germline CDR1 and CDR2: MNHEY and SVGEGT. The CDR3 has 14 residues. The V and J ends lost 4 bases and 3 bases respectively, with 10 bases between them. Time point given: newly diagnosed GD, antithyroid drugs for less than 3 months. Following extraction of RNA from PBMCs, that RNA was used to make the TCR library. This sample is part of a study of regulatory T cells in long-lasting Graves disease. This sample was shared with a second study, whose subject was T cells in Graves' hyperthyroidism and ophthalmopathy.

The clonotype was recovered from a woman aged 18-35 years with Graves disease. The sequencing here drew on peripheral blood mononuclear cells (PBMCs), taken at new diagnosis, from a patient treated with antithyroid drugs. V usage is TRBV6-2 or TRBV6-3 and J usage is TRBJ2-1; no clear D gene. The CDR3 nucleotides are TGTGCCAGCAGTTTATCCCTCCACTACAATGAGCAGTTCTTC. Translating gives CASSLSLHYNEQFF.